Below, one T cell receptor (beta chain) is given with its context. This entry belongs to a study of T-cell reconstitution after alpha-beta-depleted transplantation in children. Unique molecular identifiers were incorporated during preparation of the TCRbeta library. A single record per CDR3 protein comes from TCRdb applying MiXCR to the PCR reads. Of 500,000 or so distinct CDR3 sequences listed, about 33% are singletons. The CDR3 totals 15 residues. V dropped 5 bases and J dropped 7 bases, with 18 bases sitting between them. Germline V gene sequence: CDR1 DFQATT, CDR2 SNEGSKA (reference sequence). Sample: PBMCs from the stem cell graft donor, taken from the stem cell graft. This clonotype was obtained from a human donor who donated a stem cell graft to a child with aplastic anemia. The chain joins TRBV20-1 to TRBJ1-6, with D possibly being TRBD1 (6 bases). This chain's CDR3 is CSAPTVGQSNSPLHF. The CDR3 coding sequence is TGCAGTGCTCCCACTGTAGGACAGTCCAATTCACCCCTCCACTTT.